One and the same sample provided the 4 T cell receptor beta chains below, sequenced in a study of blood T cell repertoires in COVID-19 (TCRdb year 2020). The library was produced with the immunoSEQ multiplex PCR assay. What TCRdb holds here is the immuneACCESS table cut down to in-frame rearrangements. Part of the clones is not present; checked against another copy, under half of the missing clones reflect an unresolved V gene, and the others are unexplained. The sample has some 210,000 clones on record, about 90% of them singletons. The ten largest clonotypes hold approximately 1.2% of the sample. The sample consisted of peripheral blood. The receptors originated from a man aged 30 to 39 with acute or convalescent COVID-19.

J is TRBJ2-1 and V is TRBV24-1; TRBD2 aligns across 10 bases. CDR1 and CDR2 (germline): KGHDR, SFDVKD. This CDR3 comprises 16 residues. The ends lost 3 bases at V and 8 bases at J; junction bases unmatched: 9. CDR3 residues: CATSDPSGSAGDEQFF. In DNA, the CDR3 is TGTGCCACCAGTGATCCTAGCGGGAGCGCAGGGGATGAGCAGTTCTTC.

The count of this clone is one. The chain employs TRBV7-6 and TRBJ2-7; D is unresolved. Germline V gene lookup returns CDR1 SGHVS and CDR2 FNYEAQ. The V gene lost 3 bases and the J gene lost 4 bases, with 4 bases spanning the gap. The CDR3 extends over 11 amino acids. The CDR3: CASSLEYEQYF. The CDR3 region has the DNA TGTGCCAGCAGCTTGGAGTACGAGCAGTACTTC.

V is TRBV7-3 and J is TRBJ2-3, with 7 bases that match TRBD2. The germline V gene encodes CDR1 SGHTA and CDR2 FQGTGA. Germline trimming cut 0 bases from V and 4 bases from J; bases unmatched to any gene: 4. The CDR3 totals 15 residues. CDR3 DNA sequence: TGTGCCAGCAGCTTAACTGACCTAGCGGCAGATACGCAGTATTTT. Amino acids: CASSLTDLAADTQYF.

CDR3 DNA sequence: TGTGCCAGCAGTTGGGGACAGGGCGGCAATCAGCCCCAGCATTTT. It specifies CASSWGQGGNQPQHF. This rearrangement joins TRBV13 to TRBJ1-5; 9 nucleotides line up with TRBD1. This CDR3 contains 15 residues. V was pared by 6 bases and J by 2 bases, with 5 bases of the junction left unmatched. CDR1 PRHDT and CDR2 FYEKMQ come from the germline V gene (reference sequence).